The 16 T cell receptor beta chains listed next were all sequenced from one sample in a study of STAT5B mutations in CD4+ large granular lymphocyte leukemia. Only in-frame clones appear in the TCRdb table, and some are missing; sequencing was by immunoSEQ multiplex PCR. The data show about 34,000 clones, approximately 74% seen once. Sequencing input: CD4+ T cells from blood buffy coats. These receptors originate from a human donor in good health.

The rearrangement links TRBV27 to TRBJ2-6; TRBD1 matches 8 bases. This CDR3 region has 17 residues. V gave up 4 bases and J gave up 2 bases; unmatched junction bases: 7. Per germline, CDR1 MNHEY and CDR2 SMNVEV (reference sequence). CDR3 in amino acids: CASSSGQGKAGANVLTF. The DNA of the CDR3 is TGTGCCAGCAGTTCCGGACAGGGAAAAGCTGGGGCCAACGTCCTGACTTTC.

CDR3 sequence: CASSQDITAGANYGYTF. The DNA for the CDR3 is TGCGCCAGCAGCCAAGACATTACGGCAGGTGCTAACTATGGCTACACCTTC. The genes are TRBV4-1 and TRBJ1-2; D unclear. Per germline, CDR1 MGHRA and CDR2 YSYEKL. CDR3 length equals 17 residues. V was pared by 0 bases and J by 0 bases, with 14 bases between.

CDR3 sequence (DNA): TGCGCCAGCAGCCAACCTAGCGGGACGCAGTTCTTC. This gives the protein CASSQPSGTQFF. This chain joins TRBV4-3 and TRBJ2-1, with 9 nucleotides matching TRBD2. The length of the CDR3 is 12 residues. Germline CDR1 LGHNA, CDR2 YSLEER. Trimming at V came to 2 bases and at J to 12 bases, leaving 2 bases not matched to a gene.

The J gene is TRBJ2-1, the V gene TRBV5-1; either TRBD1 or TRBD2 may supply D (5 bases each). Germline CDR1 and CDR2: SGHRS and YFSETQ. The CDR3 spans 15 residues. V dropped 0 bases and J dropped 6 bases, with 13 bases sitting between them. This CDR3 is CASSLGGWQGNEQFF. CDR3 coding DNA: TGCGCCAGCAGCTTGGGAGGGTGGCAGGGCAATGAGCAGTTCTTC.

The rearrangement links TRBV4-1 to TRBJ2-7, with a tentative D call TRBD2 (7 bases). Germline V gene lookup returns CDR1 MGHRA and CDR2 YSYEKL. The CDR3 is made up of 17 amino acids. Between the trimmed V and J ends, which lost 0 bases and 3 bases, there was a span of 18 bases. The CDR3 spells CASSQDWGRGALYEQYV. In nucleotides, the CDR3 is TGCGCCAGCAGCCAAGATTGGGGACGGGGGGCCCTCTACGAGCAGTACGTC.

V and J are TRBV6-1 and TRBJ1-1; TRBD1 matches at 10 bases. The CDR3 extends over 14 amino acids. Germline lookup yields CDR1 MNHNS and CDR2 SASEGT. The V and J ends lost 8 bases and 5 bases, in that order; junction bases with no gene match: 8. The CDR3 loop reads CASDRDRGLTEAFF. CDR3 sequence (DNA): TGTGCCAGCGACCGGGACAGGGGCTTGACTGAAGCTTTCTTT.

CDR3 protein: CASSLARGGQGPLVGKNIQYF. CDR3 nucleotides: TGTGCCAGCAGCTTAGCGCGAGGGGGACAGGGTCCCCTTGTGGGCAAAAACATTCAGTACTTC. This chain joins TRBV7-6 and TRBJ2-4; 9 bases fit TRBD1. The V and J ends lost 0 bases and 3 bases, in that order; junction bases with no gene match: 18. CDR3 size: 21 residues. Germline CDR1 SGHVS, CDR2 FNYEAQ.

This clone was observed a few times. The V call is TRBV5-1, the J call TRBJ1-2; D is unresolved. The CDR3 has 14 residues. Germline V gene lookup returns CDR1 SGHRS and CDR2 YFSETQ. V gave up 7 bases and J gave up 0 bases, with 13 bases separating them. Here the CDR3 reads CASSPAEANYGYTF. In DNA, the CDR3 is TGCGCCAGCTCCCCAGCTGAGGCTAACTATGGCTACACCTTC.

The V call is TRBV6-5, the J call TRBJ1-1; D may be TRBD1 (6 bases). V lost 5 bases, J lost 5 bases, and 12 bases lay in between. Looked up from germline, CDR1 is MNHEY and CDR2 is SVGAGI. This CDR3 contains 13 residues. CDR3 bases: TGTGCCAGCAGTGCCGAACAGGGAACTGAAGCTTTCTTT. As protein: CASSAEQGTEAFF.

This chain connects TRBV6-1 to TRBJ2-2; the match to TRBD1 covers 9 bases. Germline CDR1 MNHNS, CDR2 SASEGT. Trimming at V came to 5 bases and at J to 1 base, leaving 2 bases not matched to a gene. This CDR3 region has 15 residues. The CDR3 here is CASSTGGLNTGELFF. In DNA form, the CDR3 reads TGTGCCAGCAGTACAGGGGGCTTGAACACCGGGGAGCTGTTTTTT.

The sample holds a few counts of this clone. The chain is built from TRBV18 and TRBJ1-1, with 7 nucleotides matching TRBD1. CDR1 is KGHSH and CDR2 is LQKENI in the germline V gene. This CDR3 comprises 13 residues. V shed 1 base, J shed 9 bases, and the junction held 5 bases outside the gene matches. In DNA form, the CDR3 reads TGTGCCAGCTCACCACAGGGGGCAAATCAAGCTTTCTTT. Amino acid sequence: CASSPQGANQAFF.

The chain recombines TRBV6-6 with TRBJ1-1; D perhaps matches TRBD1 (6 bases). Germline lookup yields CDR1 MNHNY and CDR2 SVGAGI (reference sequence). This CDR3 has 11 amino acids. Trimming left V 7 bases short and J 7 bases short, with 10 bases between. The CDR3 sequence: CASTRDIEAFF. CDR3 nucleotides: TGTGCCAGCACCAGGGACATTGAAGCTTTCTTT.

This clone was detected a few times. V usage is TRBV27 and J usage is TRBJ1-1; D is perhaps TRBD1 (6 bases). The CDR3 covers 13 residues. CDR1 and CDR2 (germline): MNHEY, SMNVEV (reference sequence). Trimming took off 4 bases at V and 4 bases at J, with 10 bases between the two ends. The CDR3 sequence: CASSWGHFTEAFF. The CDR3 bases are TGTGCCAGCAGTTGGGGGCATTTCACTGAAGCTTTCTTT.

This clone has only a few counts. The CDR3 region has the DNA TGTGCCAGCAGTGGTAGCGGGAGCACAGATACGCAGTATTTT. Protein product: CASSGSGSTDTQYF. The gene calls are TRBV2 and TRBJ2-3; 7 bases agree with TRBD2. The CDR3 length is 14 residues. Germline CDR1 reads SNHLY; CDR2 reads FYNNEI. The V segment lost 4 bases and the J segment 0 bases; nucleotides outside the gene matches: 1. The full variable domain, in which reference TRBV2 and TRBJ2-3 provide the parts outside the CDR3, is EPEVTQTPSHQVTQMGQEVILRCVPISNHLYFYWYRQILGQKVEFLVSFYNNEISEKSEIFDDQFSVERPDGSNFTLKIRSTKLEDSAMYFCASSGSGSTDTQYFGPGTRLTVL.

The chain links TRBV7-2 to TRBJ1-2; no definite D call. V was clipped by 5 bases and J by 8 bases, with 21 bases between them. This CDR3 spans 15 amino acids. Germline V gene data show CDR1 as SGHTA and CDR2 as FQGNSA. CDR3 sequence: CASSLGHSMAQGYTF. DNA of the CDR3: TGTGCCAGCAGCCTAGGTCATTCGATGGCTCAGGGCTACACCTTC.

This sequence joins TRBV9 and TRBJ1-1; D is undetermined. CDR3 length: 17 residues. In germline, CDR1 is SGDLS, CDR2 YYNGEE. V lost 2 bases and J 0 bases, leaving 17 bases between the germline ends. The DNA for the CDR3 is TGTGCCAGCAGCGTGGTCCCGGGTTGGTCGATGAACACTGAAGCTTTCTTT. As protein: CASSVVPGWSMNTEAFF.